The sequence of this TCR beta chain was determined in a study of blood T cell repertoires in COVID-19. Overall study context: The United States, Italy and Spain supplied acute and convalescent COVID-19 samples. Sources were T cells, B-cell-depleted T cells, or PBMCs; the material itself was cDNA or gDNA.

Original processing notes: The authors estimated nucleated cell counts from reference gene primer amplification. Using immunoSEQ multiplex PCR, the repertoire was profiled, and TCRdb retains in-frame clones only, with some absent. The V and J calls and the clone size are those of that table, but D and trimming were determined from the DNA. Of about 220,000 clones detected, around 86% appear once; the ten largest clones hold 8% to 10%. V was trimmed by 7 bases and J by 1 base, leaving 18 bases between them. From germline, CDR1 is MDHEN and CDR2 SYDVKM. The CDR3 length is 16 residues. A Seattle source enrolled patients during active infection and followed them longitudinally.

This clonotype originated in a woman of 80 years or more with COVID-19, enrolled during active disease. Sample: peripheral blood. The chain uses TRBV28 and TRBJ2-3, with a tentative D call TRBD1 (5 bases). This CDR3 reads CASTVGLSVGTDTQYF. In DNA form, the CDR3 reads TGTGCCAGCACCGTGGGGCTGTCGGTGGGCACAGATACGCAGTATTTT. Using reference TRBV28 and TRBJ2-3 for the parts outside the CDR3, the full variable domain is DVKVTQSSRYLVKRTGEKVFLECVQDMDHENMFWYRQDPGLGLRLIYFSYDVKMKEKGDIPEGYSVSREKKERFSLILESASTNQTSMYLCASTVGLSVGTDTQYFGPGTRLTVL.